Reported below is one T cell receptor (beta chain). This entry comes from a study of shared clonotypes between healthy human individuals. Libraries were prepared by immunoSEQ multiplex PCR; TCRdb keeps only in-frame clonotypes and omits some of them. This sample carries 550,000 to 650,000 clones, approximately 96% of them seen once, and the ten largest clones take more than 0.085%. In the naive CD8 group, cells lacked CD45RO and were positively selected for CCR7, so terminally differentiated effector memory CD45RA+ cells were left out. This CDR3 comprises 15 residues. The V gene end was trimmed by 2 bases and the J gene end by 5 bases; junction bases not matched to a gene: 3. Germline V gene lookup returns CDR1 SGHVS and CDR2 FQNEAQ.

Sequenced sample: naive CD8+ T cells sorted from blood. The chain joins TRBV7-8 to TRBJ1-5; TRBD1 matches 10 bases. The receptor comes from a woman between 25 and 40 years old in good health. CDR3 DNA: TGTGCCAGCAGCTTACTAGGACAGGGGGATCAGCCCCAGCATTTT. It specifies CASSLLGQGDQPQHF.